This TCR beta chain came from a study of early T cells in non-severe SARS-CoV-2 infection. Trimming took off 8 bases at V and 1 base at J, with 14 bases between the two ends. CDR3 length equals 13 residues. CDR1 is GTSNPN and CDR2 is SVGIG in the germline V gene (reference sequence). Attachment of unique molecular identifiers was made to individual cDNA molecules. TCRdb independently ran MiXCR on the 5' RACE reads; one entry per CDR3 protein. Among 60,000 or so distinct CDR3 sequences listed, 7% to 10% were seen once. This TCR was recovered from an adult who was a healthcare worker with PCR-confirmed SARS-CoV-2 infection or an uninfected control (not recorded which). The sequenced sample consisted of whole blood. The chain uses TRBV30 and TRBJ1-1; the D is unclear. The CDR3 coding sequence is TGTGCCGCCTCATTTGGCTCGAACACTGAAGCTTTCTTT. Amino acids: CAASFGSNTEAFF. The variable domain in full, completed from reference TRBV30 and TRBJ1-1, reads SQTIHQWPATLVQPVGSPLSLECTVEGTSNPNLYWYRQAAGRGLQLLFYSVGIGQISSEVPQNLSASRPQDRQFILSSKKLLLSDSGFYLCAASFGSNTEAFFGQGTRLTVV.